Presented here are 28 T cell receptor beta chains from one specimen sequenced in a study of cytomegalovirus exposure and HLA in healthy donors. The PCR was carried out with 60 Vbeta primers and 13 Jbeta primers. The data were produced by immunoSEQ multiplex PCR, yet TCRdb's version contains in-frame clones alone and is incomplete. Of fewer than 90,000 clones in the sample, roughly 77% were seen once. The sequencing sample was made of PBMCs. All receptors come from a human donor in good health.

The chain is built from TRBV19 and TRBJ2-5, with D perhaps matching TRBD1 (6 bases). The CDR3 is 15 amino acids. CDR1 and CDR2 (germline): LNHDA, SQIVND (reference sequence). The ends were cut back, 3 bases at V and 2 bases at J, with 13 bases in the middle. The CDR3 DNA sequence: TGTGCCAGTAGTATTCTAACAGGGCTTCAAGAGACCCAGTACTTC. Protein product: CASSILTGLQETQYF. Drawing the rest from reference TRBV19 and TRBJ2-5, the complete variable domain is DGGITQSPKYLFRKEGQNVTLSCEQNLNHDAMYWYRQDPGQGLRLIYYSQIVNDFQKGDIAEGYSVSREKKESFPLTVTSAQKNPTAFYLCASSILTGLQETQYFGPGTRLLVL.

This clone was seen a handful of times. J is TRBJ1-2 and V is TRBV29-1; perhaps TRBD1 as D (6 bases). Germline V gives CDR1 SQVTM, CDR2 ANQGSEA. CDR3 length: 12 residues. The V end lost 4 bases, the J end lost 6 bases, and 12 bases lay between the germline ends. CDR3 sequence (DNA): TGCAGCGTTGTACAGACAGGAGATGGCTACACCTTC. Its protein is CSVVQTGDGYTF.

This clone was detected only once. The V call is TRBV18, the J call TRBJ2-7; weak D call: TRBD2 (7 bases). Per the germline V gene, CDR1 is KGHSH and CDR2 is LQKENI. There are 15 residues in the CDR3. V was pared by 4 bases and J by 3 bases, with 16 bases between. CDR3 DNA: TGTGCCAGCTCACTGGAGGGGGGGAGTTTCTACGAGCAGTACTTC. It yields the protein CASSLEGGSFYEQYF.

The CDR3 here is CASSEVAGRYGYGYTF. CDR3 coding DNA: TGTGCCAGCAGTGAAGTGGCAGGGAGGTACGGCTATGGCTACACCTTC. This chain links TRBV6-1 with TRBJ1-2, with D possibly being TRBD1 (5 bases). The CDR3 has 16 residues. Trimming cost V 1 base and J 4 bases, with 16 bases left between them. CDR1 is MNHNS and CDR2 is SASEGT in the germline V gene.

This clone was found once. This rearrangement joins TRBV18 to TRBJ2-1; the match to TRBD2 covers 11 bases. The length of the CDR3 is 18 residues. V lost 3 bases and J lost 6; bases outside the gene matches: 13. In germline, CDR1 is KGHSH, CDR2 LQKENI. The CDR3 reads CASSPASPGLAVGNEQFF. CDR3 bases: TGTGCCAGCTCACCGGCCTCGCCGGGACTAGCGGTAGGCAATGAGCAGTTCTTC. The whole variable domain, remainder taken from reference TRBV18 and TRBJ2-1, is NAGVMQNPRHLVRRRGQEARLRCSPMKGHSHVYWYRQLPEEGLKFMVYLQKENIIDESGMPKERFSAEFPKEGPSILRIQQVVRGDSAAYFCASSPASPGLAVGNEQFFGPGTRLTVL.

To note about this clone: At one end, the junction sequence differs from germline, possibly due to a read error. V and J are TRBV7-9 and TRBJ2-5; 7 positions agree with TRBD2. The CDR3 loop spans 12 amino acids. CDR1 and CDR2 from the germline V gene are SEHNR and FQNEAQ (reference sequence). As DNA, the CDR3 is TGTTCCAGCAGGCGGGGGACAGAGACCCAGTACTTC. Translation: CSSRRGTETQYF.

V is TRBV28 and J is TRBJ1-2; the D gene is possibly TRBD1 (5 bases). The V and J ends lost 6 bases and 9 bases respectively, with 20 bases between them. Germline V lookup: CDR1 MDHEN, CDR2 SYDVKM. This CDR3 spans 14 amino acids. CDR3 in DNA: TGTGCCAGCAGAGATTACAGGACGGCTATGAGCTACACCTTC. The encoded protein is CASRDYRTAMSYTF.

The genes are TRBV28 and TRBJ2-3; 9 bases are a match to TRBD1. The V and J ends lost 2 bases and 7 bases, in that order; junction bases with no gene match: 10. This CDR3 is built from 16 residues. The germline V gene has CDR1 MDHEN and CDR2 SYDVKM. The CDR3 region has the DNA TGTGCCAGCAGTTTAAGTTTCGGACAGGGGAGGAATACGCAGTATTTT. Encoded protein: CASSLSFGQGRNTQYF.

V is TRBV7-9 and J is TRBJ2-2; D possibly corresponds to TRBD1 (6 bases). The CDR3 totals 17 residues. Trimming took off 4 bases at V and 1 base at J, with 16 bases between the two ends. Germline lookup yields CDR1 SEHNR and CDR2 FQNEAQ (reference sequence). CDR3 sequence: CASSSRDRPGNTGELFF. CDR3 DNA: TGTGCCAGCAGCTCCCGTGACAGGCCGGGGAACACCGGGGAGCTGTTTTTT.

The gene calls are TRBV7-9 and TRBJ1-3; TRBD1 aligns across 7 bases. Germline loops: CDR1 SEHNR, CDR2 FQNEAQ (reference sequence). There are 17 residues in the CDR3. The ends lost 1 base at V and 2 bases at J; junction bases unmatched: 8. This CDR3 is CASSLGLGTATGNTIYF. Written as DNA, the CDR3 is TGTGCCAGCAGCTTAGGGCTCGGGACAGCTACTGGAAACACCATATATTTT.

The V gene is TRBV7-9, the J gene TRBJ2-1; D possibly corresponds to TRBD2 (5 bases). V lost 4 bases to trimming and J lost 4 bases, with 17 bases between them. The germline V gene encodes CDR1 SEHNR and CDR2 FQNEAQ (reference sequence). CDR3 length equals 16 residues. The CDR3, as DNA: TGTGCCAGCAGCTCCACTACCGGGAACACTTACAATGAGCAGTTCTTC. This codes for CASSSTTGNTYNEQFF.

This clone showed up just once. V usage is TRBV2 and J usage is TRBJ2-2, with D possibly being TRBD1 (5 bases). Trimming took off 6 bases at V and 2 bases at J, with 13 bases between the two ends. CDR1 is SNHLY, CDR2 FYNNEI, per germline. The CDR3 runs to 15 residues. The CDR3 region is CASSWGRANTGELFF. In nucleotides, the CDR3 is TGTGCCAGCAGCTGGGGCAGGGCTAACACCGGGGAGCTGTTTTTT.

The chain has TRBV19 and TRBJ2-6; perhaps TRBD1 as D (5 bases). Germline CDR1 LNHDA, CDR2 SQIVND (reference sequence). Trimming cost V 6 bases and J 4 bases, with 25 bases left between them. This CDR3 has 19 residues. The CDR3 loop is CASSLDSRPSLGGANVLTF. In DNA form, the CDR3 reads TGTGCCAGTAGCCTAGACAGCCGACCTTCACTGGGGGGGGCCAACGTCCTGACTTTC.

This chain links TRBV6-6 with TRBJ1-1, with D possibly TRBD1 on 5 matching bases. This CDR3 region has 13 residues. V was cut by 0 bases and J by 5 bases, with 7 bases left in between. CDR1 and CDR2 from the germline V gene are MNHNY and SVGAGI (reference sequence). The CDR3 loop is CASSYSQGTEAFF. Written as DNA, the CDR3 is TGTGCCAGCAGTTACTCGCAGGGTACTGAAGCTTTCTTT.

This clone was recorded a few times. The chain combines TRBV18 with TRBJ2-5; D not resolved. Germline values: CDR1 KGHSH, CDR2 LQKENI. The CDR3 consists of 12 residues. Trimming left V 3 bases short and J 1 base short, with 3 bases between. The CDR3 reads CASSPGQETQYF. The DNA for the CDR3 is TGTGCCAGCTCACCCGGCCAAGAGACCCAGTACTTC.

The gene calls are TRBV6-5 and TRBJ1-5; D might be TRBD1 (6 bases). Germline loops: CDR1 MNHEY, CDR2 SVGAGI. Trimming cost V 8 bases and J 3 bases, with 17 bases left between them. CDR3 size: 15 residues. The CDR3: CASGRGAETNQPQHF. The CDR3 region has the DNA TGTGCCAGCGGGAGGGGGGCGGAGACCAATCAGCCCCAGCATTTT.

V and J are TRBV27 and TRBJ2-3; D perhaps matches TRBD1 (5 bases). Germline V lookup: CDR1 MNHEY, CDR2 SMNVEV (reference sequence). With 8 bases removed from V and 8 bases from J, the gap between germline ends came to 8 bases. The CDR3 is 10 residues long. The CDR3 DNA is TGTGCCAGCGGTAGGGGTACGCAGTATTTT. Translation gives CASGRGTQYF.

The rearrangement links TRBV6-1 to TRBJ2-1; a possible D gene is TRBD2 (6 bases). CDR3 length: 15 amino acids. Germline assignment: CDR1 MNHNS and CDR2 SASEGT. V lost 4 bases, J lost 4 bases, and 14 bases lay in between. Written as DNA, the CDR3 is TGTGCCAGCAGTGGTGGACTACTCGAATACAATGAGCAGTTCTTC. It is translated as CASSGGLLEYNEQFF.

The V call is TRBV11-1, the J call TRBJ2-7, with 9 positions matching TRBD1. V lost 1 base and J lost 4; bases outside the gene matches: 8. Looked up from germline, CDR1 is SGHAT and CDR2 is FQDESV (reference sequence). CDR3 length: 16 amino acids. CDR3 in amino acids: CASSLGSGTGSYEQYF. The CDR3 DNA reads TGTGCCAGCAGCTTAGGAAGTGGGACAGGGTCTTACGAGCAGTACTTC.

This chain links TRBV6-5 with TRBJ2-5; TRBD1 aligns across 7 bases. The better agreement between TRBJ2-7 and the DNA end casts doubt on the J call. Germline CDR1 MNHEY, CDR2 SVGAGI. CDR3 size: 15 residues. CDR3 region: CASSYSTGSSYEQYF. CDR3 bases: TGTGCCAGCAGTTACTCGACAGGGAGCTCCTACGAGCAGTACTTC.

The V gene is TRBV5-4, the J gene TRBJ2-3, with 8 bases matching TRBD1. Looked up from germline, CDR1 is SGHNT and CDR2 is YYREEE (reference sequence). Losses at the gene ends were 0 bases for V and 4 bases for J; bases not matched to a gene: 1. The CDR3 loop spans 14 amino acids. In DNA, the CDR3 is TGTGCCAGCAGCTTGGAACAGGGGGCAGATACGCAGTATTTT. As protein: CASSLEQGADTQYF.

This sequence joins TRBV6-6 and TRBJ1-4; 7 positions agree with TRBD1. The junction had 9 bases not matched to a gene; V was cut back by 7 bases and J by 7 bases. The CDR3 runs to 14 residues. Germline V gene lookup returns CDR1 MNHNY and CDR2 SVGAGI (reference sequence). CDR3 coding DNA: TGTGCCAGCACCTTTAGGACAGGATCTGAAAAACTGTTTTTT. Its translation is CASTFRTGSEKLFF.

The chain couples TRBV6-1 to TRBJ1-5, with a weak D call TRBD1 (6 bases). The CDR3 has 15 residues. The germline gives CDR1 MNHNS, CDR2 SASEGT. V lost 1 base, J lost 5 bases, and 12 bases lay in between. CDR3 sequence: CASSEGGGQDQPQHF. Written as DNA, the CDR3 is TGTGCCAGCAGTGAAGGAGGGGGTCAGGATCAGCCCCAGCATTTT.

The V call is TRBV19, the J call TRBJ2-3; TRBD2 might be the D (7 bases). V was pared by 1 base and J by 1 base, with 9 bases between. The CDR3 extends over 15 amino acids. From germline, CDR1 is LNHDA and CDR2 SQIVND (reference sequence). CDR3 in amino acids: CASSIGGGRTDTQYF. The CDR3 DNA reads TGTGCCAGTAGTATAGGGGGGGGGCGCACAGATACGCAGTATTTT.

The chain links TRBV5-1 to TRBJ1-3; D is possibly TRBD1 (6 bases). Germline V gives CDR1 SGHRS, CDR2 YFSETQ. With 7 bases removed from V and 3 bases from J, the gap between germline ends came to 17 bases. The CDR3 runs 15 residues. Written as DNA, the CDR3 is TGCGCCAGCGGCCCTTCCGTAGGGGGTGGAAACACCATATATTTT. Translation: CASGPSVGGGNTIYF.

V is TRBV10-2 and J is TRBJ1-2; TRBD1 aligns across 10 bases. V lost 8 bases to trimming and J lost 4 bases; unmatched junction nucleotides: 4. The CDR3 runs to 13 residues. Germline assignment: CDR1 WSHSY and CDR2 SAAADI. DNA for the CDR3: TGCGCCAGCGGGACAGGGGATAGCTATGGCTACACCTTC. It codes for CASGTGDSYGYTF.

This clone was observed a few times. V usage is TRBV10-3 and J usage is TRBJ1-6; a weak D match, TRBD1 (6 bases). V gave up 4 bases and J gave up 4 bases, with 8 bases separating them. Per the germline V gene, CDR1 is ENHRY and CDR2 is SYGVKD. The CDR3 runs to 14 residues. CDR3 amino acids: CAISVGQYNSPLHF. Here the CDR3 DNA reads TGTGCCATCAGTGTCGGACAGTATAATTCACCCCTCCACTTT.

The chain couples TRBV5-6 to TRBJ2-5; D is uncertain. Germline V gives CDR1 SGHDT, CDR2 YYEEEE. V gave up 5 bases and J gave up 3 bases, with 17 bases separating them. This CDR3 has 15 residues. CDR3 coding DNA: TGTGCCAGCAGTCGAGGCAGCGTCAGAAAAGAGACCCAGTACTTC. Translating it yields CASSRGSVRKETQYF. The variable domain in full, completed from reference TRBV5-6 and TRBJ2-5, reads DAGVTQSPTHLIKTRGQQVTLRCSPKSGHDTVSWYQQALGQGPQFIFQYYEEEERQRGNFPDRFSGHQFPNYSSELNVNALLLGDSALYLCASSRGSVRKETQYFGPGTRLLVL.